This TCR beta chain was observed in a study of T cell clonality in common variable immunodeficiency (dated by TCRdb to between 2014 and 2016). What the research found in general, with its limitations: It was noted by the authors that sequencing of the repertoires of T cell subpopulations would be needed to clarify the cause of the increased clonality in CVID. TCRbeta clonality was higher in CVID subjects than in healthy controls (t-test p = 0.018), and the increase was most characteristic of about a third of subjects. Correlations of repertoire features with clinical complications were constrained by heterogeneity among patients within the CVID cohort. CVID TCRbeta sequences were reported to have fewer deletions and N-nucleotide insertions and to lack highly modified clones with 13 or more V deletions. Fewer TCRbeta clones were shared among CVID subjects than among healthy controls (p < 0.0001). Even though DNA input was equal, the average per sample came to 65,000 to 85,000 unique sequences for controls compared with approximately 29,000 for CVID samples.

With regard to this clone: Its antigen remains undetermined. The DNA ends 3 residues before the CDR3 does, and the rest of the CDR3 is filled in from the germline J gene.

For sequencing, equivalent amounts of genomic DNA were input from CVID and control samples. For every sample, a 60 bp segment covering the rearranged TCRbeta CDR3 region was amplified and then sequenced. The immunoSEQ assay, a bias-corrected multiplex PCR combined with high-throughput sequencing, was used to amplify TCRbeta. Turning to the authors' computational methods: Each unique nucleotide sequence was treated as a clone and annotated with V, D and J genes, copy number and frequency. Sequences were labeled productive if in frame, and non-productive if out of frame or containing stop codons. As previously described, clonality was computed from Shannon's entropy. The predicted amino acid sequences of productive clones were used to derive mean CDR3 Kyte-Doolittle hydropathy. Hierarchical clustering of scaled V gene usage was performed with the R hclust function using Manhattan distance and complete linkage. Sharing of clones by CDR3 amino acid sequence was evaluated through resampling of 12 repertoires per group over 100 rounds. The repertoires were searched for 60 to 75 published EBV-specific TCRbeta sequences and about 240 published CMV-specific TCRbeta sequences. After a couple of CVID samples that produced fewer than 10,000 sequences were dropped from the analysis, 42 CVID repertoires remained. TCRdb took this table from immuneACCESS and kept in-frame rearrangements with V and J called. Such tables lack part of the clones; where checked against another copy, unresolved V genes explain under half of the gap, and the rest is unexplained. Clone size and the V and J calls come from that table; the DNA yielded D and trimming. This sample holds about 20,000 clones in total, without any singletons. The ten largest clones add up to around 2.6% of the sample.

CVID was diagnosed by standard criteria: serum IgG, IgA and/or IgM reduced below normal range, plus specific antibody deficiency. A total of 44 subjects (around 15 female and some 30 male; age range about 9 to 65 years, mean age 40) were included in the CVID group. Predominantly Caucasian heritage was noted among both the CVID patients and the healthy controls. At the time of study participation, every CVID subject had been on replacement immunoglobulin therapy for at least one year. No CVID subject was ill or taking immunomodulatory or immunosuppressive medication when blood was collected. Heparinized peripheral whole blood samples of roughly 5 to 8.5 ml were obtained from each donor. Genomic DNA from adults with common variable immune deficiency (CVID) and from healthy adult controls was used to sequence TCRbeta CDR3 repertoires. Diluted blood was density-centrifuged over Hypaque 1077 or Ficoll-Paque to isolate peripheral blood mononuclear cells. Genomic DNA was extracted from unsorted mononuclear cells by Qiagen column purification or by a centrifugation-based method.

Counted from cysteine to phenylalanine, this CDR3 has 13 amino acids. Of the CDR3's DNA, 30 bases were read; they are in frame from base 1. The trim is 3 bases for V and 3 bases for J, with a gap of 6 bases between the germline ends. From a lookup of the germline V gene, CDR1 and CDR2 are KGHSH and LQKENI. The sequence links TRBV18 to TRBJ2-1; the D gene is unclear. The clonotype comes from a human donor with common variable immunodeficiency. The specimen sequenced was peripheral blood mononuclear cells. The sequenced CDR3 bases are TGTGCCAGCTCACCGAAGGTCTACAATGAG. Its coded protein is CASSPKVYNE. In full, the CDR3 reads CASSPKVYNEQFF.